Ten or more counts support the clone carrying this TCR beta chain. Its specificity is unknown. Time point here: pre-sensitization, week 0. Described treatment: therapeutic diphenylcyclopropenone sensitization with weekly scalp DPC. Non-pregnant alopecia patients aged 18 to 70, suitable for DPC therapy. Trimming cost V 6 bases and J 4 bases; bases outside gene matches: 3. The CDR3 contains 14 residues. The germline V gene has CDR1 MNHNY and CDR2 SVGAGI (reference sequence). Unique molecular identifiers were attached to individual cDNA molecules during library preparation. TCRdb re-analysed the RACE reads in MiXCR, keeping a single row per CDR3 protein. Of 300,000 to 450,000 distinct CDR3 sequences listed, approximately 5.1% are singletons. This sample was taken from a study of human T cells and chemical hapten exposure. General study findings and limits: DPC sensitization did not alter TCRs above 1 in 1000 frequency. Expanded TCRs were compared with controls, and the expanded TCRs formed significantly more large CDR3 similarity clusters.

V is TRBV6-6 and J is TRBJ2-7; 13 positions match TRBD2. The clonotype was recovered from a woman between 50 and 59 years old with alopecia areata. Some clones in this sample may be carry-over from other donors' samples. Sequencing was performed on whole blood, taken in connection with sensitization to the hapten diphenylcyclopropenone (DPC). CDR3 DNA sequence: TGTGCCAGCAGCGAGACTAGCGGGAGGTACGAGCAGTACTTC. It is translated as CASSETSGRYEQYF.